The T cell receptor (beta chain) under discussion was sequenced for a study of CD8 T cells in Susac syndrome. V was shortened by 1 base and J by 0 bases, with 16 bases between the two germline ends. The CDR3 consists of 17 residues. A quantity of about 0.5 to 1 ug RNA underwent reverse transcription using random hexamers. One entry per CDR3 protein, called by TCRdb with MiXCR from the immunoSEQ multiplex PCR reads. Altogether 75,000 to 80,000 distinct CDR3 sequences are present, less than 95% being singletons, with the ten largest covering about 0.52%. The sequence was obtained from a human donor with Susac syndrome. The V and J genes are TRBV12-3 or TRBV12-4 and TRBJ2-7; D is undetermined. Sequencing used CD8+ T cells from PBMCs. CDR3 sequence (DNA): TGTGCCAGCAGTTTAGAGGCGACATGGCCAGGCTCCTACGAGCAGTACTTC. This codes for CASSLEATWPGSYEQYF.